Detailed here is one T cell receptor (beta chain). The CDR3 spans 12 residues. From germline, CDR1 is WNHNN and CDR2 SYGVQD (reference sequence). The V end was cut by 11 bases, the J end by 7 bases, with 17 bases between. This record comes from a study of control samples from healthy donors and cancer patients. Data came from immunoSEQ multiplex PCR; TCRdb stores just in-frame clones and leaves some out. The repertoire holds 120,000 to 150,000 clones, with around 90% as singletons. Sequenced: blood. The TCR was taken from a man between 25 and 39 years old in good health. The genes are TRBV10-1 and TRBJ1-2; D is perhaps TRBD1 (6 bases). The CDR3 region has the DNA TGCGCCGCCCATCCGGACAGTCGTGGCTACACCTTC. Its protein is CAAHPDSRGYTF.